These 17 T cell receptor beta chains were all obtained from the same sample, sequenced in a study of T cell changes during pregnancy in multiple sclerosis. Profiling relied on immunoSEQ multiplex PCR, and the TCRdb table lists in-frame clones only, not all of them. Among about 73,000 clones listed, roughly 92% were seen once. This sample comprised peripheral blood, obtained in the third trimester of pregnancy. The receptors come from a female donor in good health, enrolled as a control in a pregnancy study.

The rearrangement uses TRBV29-1 and TRBJ2-1; D is unresolved. This CDR3 is 11 amino acids long. The V gene lost 4 bases and the J gene lost 7 bases, with 8 bases spanning the gap. Germline V gene sequence: CDR1 SQVTM, CDR2 ANQGSEA. The CDR3 protein is CSVARRNEQFF. CDR3 in DNA: TGCAGCGTTGCCCGCCGGAATGAGCAGTTCTTC.

The V and J genes are TRBV6-1 and TRBJ1-5; a weak D match, TRBD1 (5 bases). Germline V gives CDR1 MNHNS, CDR2 SASEGT. The CDR3 runs 13 residues. V dropped 7 bases and J dropped 3 bases, with 10 bases sitting between them. This CDR3 is CASKQVNNQPQHF. The CDR3, as DNA: TGTGCCAGCAAACAGGTAAACAATCAGCCCCAGCATTTT.

CDR3 sequence reads: CASSLGLNNEQFF. CDR3 nucleotides: TGTGCCAGCAGCTTGGGACTAAACAATGAGCAGTTCTTC. The chain couples TRBV7-2 to TRBJ2-1, with 7 positions matching TRBD2. The CDR3 extends over 13 amino acids. The junction had 1 base not matched to a gene; V was cut back by 3 bases and J by 5 bases. Germline V gene lookup returns CDR1 SGHTA and CDR2 FQGNSA. The full variable domain, in which reference TRBV7-2 and TRBJ2-1 provide the parts outside the CDR3, is GAGVSQSPSNKVTEKGKDVELRCDPISGHTALYWYRQSLGQGLEFLIYFQGNSAPDKSGLPSDRFSAERTGGSVSTLTIQRTQQEDSAVYLCASSLGLNNEQFFGPGTRLTVL.

Notes on this clone: Other DNA sequences of this sample code for an identical CDR3. This rearrangement joins TRBV5-1 to TRBJ2-1; D is unclear. CDR1 and CDR2 (germline): SGHRS, YFSETQ. The ends were cut back, 1 base at V and 0 bases at J, with 5 bases in the middle. This CDR3 has 14 residues. The CDR3 coding sequence is TGCGCCAGCAGCTTGTTGGCCTCCTACAATGAGCAGTTCTTC. The encoded protein is CASSLLASYNEQFF.

This chain links TRBV5-6 with TRBJ2-5; possibly TRBD2 for D (5 bases). The CDR3 is made up of 15 amino acids. The V and J ends lost 0 bases and 2 bases respectively, with 11 bases between them. CDR1 SGHDT and CDR2 YYEEEE come from the germline V gene. CDR3 sequence: CASSLARSGQETQYF. Written as DNA, the CDR3 is TGTGCCAGCAGCTTGGCGAGGAGCGGTCAAGAGACCCAGTACTTC.

This chain uses TRBV10-3 with TRBJ2-1, with 10 positions matching TRBD2. The CDR3 consists of 21 residues. V shed 7 bases, J shed 1 base, and the junction held 22 bases outside the gene matches. The germline V gene has CDR1 ENHRY and CDR2 SYGVKD. The CDR3 DNA follows: TGTGCCATCAAGGGTGGGTCAGGGAATGCTAGCGGGAGTGGGTCCTACAATGAGCAGTTCTTC. It yields the protein CAIKGGSGNASGSGSYNEQFF.

The genes are TRBV18 and TRBJ1-6; D is unresolved. V was shortened by 2 bases and J by 5 bases, with 7 bases between the two germline ends. This CDR3 is 14 amino acids long. Germline V gene data show CDR1 as KGHSH and CDR2 as LQKENI. As DNA, the CDR3 is TGTGCCAGCTCACCATCCCGGGATAATTCACCCCTCCACTTT. Amino acids: CASSPSRDNSPLHF. The entire variable domain, with the rest obtained from reference TRBV18 and TRBJ1-6, is as follows: NAGVMQNPRHLVRRRGQEARLRCSPMKGHSHVYWYRQLPEEGLKFMVYLQKENIIDESGMPKERFSAEFPKEGPSILRIQQVVRGDSAAYFCASSPSRDNSPLHFGNGTRLTVT.

The chain joins TRBV18 to TRBJ2-7, with 9 bases lining up with TRBD1. The length of the CDR3 is 15 residues. Germline values: CDR1 KGHSH, CDR2 LQKENI. Trimming cost V 2 bases and J 5 bases; bases outside gene matches: 7. The CDR3 DNA sequence: TGTGCCAGCTCACCAGGGACAGGGACTGGGCACGAGCAGTACTTC. This translates into CASSPGTGTGHEQYF.

The V call is TRBV2, the J call TRBJ2-7; tentatively, D is TRBD1 (5 bases). This CDR3 contains 12 residues. Trimming left V 2 bases short and J 6 bases short, with 8 bases between. Germline values: CDR1 SNHLY, CDR2 FYNNEI. CDR3 protein: CASSERGGEQYF. The CDR3 coding sequence is TGTGCCAGCAGTGAAAGGGGTGGCGAGCAGTACTTC. Variable domain in full (rest from reference TRBV2 and TRBJ2-7): EPEVTQTPSHQVTQMGQEVILRCVPISNHLYFYWYRQILGQKVEFLVSFYNNEISEKSEIFDDQFSVERPDGSNFTLKIRSTKLEDSAMYFCASSERGGEQYFGPGTRLTVT.

The CDR3 sequence: CASSSLYRGQEYNEQFF. CDR3 sequence (DNA): TGCGCCAGCAGCTCTCTATACAGGGGGCAAGAGTACAATGAGCAGTTCTTC. The V and J genes are TRBV5-1 and TRBJ2-1, with TRBD1 matching 9 bases. This CDR3 has 17 amino acids. Germline V gene sequence: CDR1 SGHRS, CDR2 YFSETQ. V lost 3 bases, J lost 4 bases, and 11 bases stayed unmatched.

The chain has TRBV4-1 and TRBJ1-2, with D tentatively TRBD1 (5 bases). The CDR3 is made up of 12 amino acids. The V end was cut by 2 bases, the J end by 13 bases, with 14 bases between. Looked up from germline, CDR1 is MGHRA and CDR2 is YSYEKL. The CDR3 region has the DNA TGCGCCAGCAGCCAACCGGGGGATTTTTGCACCTTC. Translated: CASSQPGDFCTF.

The genes are TRBV13 and TRBJ1-4; D is uncertain. V was cut by 3 bases and J by 8 bases, with 7 bases left in between. There are 12 residues in the CDR3. CDR1 is PRHDT and CDR2 is FYEKMQ in the germline V gene (reference sequence). The CDR3 sequence: CASSFRIEKLFF. The DNA of the CDR3 is TGTGCCAGCAGCTTCCGTATAGAAAAACTGTTTTTT.

The chain uses TRBV18 and TRBJ2-7; 8 bases fit TRBD1. The ends lost 3 bases at V and 4 bases at J; junction bases unmatched: 8. Germline V lookup: CDR1 KGHSH, CDR2 LQKENI. The CDR3 runs 15 residues. CDR3 amino acids: CASSPGGQASYEQYF. DNA of the CDR3: TGTGCCAGCTCACCTGGGGGACAGGCCTCTTACGAGCAGTACTTC.

This chain links TRBV19 with TRBJ2-7, with 11 bases identical to TRBD1. CDR1 is LNHDA, CDR2 SQIVND, per germline (reference sequence). The CDR3 extends over 15 amino acids. V trimming: 6 bases; J trimming: 0 bases; junction bases outside the gene matches: 4. CDR3 DNA: TGTGCCAGTAGCCCGGGACAGGGGGTCTCCTACGAGCAGTACTTC. Translation: CASSPGQGVSYEQYF. Looking up the rest from reference TRBV19 and TRBJ2-7 gives the full variable domain: DGGITQSPKYLFRKEGQNVTLSCEQNLNHDAMYWYRQDPGQGLRLIYYSQIVNDFQKGDIAEGYSVSREKKESFPLTVTSAQKNPTAFYLCASSPGQGVSYEQYFGPGTRLTVT.

V usage is TRBV5-1 and J usage is TRBJ1-3; 7 bases match TRBD1. The CDR3 is made up of 16 amino acids. Germline V CDR1 and CDR2: SGHRS, YFSETQ. V was clipped by 4 bases and J by 1 base; unmatched bases: 8. Here the CDR3 DNA reads TGCGCCAGCAGCACACGACAGGGAATGTCTGGAAACACCATATATTTT. Amino acid sequence: CASSTRQGMSGNTIYF. The variable domain in full, completed from reference TRBV5-1 and TRBJ1-3, reads KAGVTQTPRYLIKTRGQQVTLSCSPISGHRSVSWYQQTPGQGLQFLFEYFSETQRNKGNFPGRFSGRQFSNSRSEMNVSTLELGDSALYLCASSTRQGMSGNTIYFGEGSWLTVV.

The chain links TRBV7-2 to TRBJ2-3; 10 nucleotides line up with TRBD2. V shed 5 bases and J 6 bases; nucleotides not matched to a gene: 11. Germline values: CDR1 SGHTA, CDR2 FQGNSA. The CDR3 covers 16 residues. CDR3 in amino acids: CASSPRRAGGPDTQYF. The CDR3, as DNA: TGTGCCAGCAGCCCTCGCCGAGCGGGAGGGCCCGATACGCAGTATTTT.

J is TRBJ2-1 and V is TRBV28; 7 nucleotides agree with TRBD2. Germline CDR1 and CDR2: MDHEN and SYDVKM. With V trimmed by 8 bases and J by 0 bases, 16 bases remained unmatched. CDR3 length: 18 amino acids. CDR3 sequence: CASEAGLYDASSYNEQFF. As DNA, the CDR3 is TGTGCCAGCGAAGCGGGACTCTACGACGCCAGCTCCTACAATGAGCAGTTCTTC.